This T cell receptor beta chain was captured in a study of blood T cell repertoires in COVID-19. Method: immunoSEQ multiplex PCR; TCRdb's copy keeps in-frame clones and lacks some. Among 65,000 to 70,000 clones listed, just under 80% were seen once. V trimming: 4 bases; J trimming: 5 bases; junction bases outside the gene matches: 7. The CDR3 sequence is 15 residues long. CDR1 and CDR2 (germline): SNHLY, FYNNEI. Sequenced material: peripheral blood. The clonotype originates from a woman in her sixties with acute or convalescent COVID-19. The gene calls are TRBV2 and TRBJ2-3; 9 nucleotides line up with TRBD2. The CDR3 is CASSAGGGAIDTQYF. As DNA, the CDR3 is TGTGCCAGCAGTGCGGGCGGGGGGGCCATAGATACGCAGTATTTT.